This T cell receptor beta chain was identified during a study of T cells after yellow fever vaccination. Remarks on this clonotype: Its matching antigen is unknown.

Study-wide findings and caveats: Repertoires sorted by FACS could include abundant clonotypes that are contaminants from the bulk population. Reappearance after the booster was observed for most primary-vaccination clones (roughly 97% CD4, about 91% CD8). Shared CD4/CD8 clonotypes were a small share, likely from convergent recombination.

The length of the CDR3 is 17 residues. Losses at the gene ends were 0 bases for V and 1 base for J; bases not matched to a gene: 5. Germline V lookup: CDR1 KGHDR, CDR2 SFDVKD. Synthesis of TCR cDNA relied on 5'RACE template switching, which attached a universal primer site and UMIs. MiXCR, applied by TCRdb to the 5' RACE reads, yields one record per CDR3 protein. The sample shows approximately 120,000 distinct CDR3 sequences, approximately 16% of them seen only once. This chain connects TRBV24-1 to TRBJ2-3; 8 bases are a match to TRBD1. This specimen was CD8+ T cells sorted from PBMCs, taken 5 days after the yellow fever booster vaccination. The clonotype was recovered from a man between 18 and 29 years old who received the YFV17D yellow fever vaccine. Here the CDR3 DNA reads TGTGCCACCAGTGATTTGCAGACAGGGGACGGCACAGATACGCAGTATTTT. This encodes CATSDLQTGDGTDTQYF.